This TCR beta chain was obtained from a study of blood T cell repertoires in COVID-19. The protocol was immunoSEQ multiplex PCR, while the TCRdb copy is restricted to in-frame clones and leaves out a portion. This table has roughly 170,000 clones, roughly 89% appearing once. The germline V gene encodes CDR1 MDHEN and CDR2 SYDVKM. V gave up 6 bases and J gave up 4 bases, with 18 bases separating them. The CDR3 loop spans 15 amino acids. This chain uses TRBV28 with TRBJ1-1; D is uncertain. Sequencing input: peripheral blood. The clonotype was recovered from a woman aged 70-85 years with COVID-19, enrolled during active disease. CDR3 in DNA: TGTGCCAGCAGAGCAGGACTGATCAAAATCACTGAAGCTTTCTTT. Its protein is CASRAGLIKITEAFF.